This entry lists 29 T cell receptor beta chains sequenced from one sample in a study of blood T cell repertoires in COVID-19. The repertoire was sequenced with immunoSEQ multiplex PCR; TCRdb's copy has only in-frame clones and lacks some. The repertoire holds 150,000 or so clones, with 70% to 90% as singletons. The material sequenced was peripheral blood. The receptors derive from a man aged 55 to 70 with acute or convalescent COVID-19.

The rearrangement links TRBV4-2 to TRBJ1-1; 9 bases are a match to TRBD1. CDR3 size: 14 residues. The germline V gene has CDR1 LGHNA and CDR2 YNFKEQ. V shed 3 bases, J shed 4 bases, and the junction held 3 bases outside the gene matches. CDR3 DNA: TGTGCCAGCAGCCATAACAGGGGGCGCACTGAAGCTTTCTTT. This sequence encodes CASSHNRGRTEAFF.

The rearrangement joins TRBV7-3 to TRBJ1-6, with 7 nucleotides matching TRBD1. CDR3 length: 14 residues. V shed 4 bases, J shed 10 bases, and the junction held 7 bases outside the gene matches. Germline CDR1 and CDR2: SGHTA and FQGTGA. The CDR3 nucleotides read TGTGCCAGCAGCTCAACAGGGGCACGCTCACCCCTCCACTTT. It yields the protein CASSSTGARSPLHF.

The chain joins TRBV2 to TRBJ1-2, with 10 positions matching TRBD1. The CDR3 is 16 residues long. The trim removed 10 bases at V and 4 bases at J, leaving 15 bases unmatched. Germline V gene sequence: CDR1 SNHLY, CDR2 FYNNEI. CDR3 coding DNA: TGTGCCATTTCGGGGACAGGGGCAGGCGATTTCTATGGCTACACCTTC. It encodes CAISGTGAGDFYGYTF.

This clone showed up just a few times. V gene TRBV29-1 combines with J gene TRBJ1-5; 8 nucleotides align to TRBD1. CDR3 length equals 15 residues. Germline CDR1 reads SQVTM; CDR2 reads ANQGSEA. CDR3 coding DNA: TGCACCAACCAGCGGGACAGGCTAAGCAATCAGCCCCAGCATTTT. Protein sequence: CTNQRDRLSNQPQHF.

As to this clone: Distinct nucleotide sequences in the sample also encode this CDR3. The chain carries TRBV6-5 and TRBJ1-1; TRBD1 might be the D (6 bases). V was trimmed by 0 bases and J by 1 base, leaving 9 bases between them. The CDR3 spans 15 residues. Per germline, CDR1 MNHEY and CDR2 SVGAGI. CDR3 sequence: CASSYSGRGNTEAFF. CDR3 in DNA: TGTGCCAGCAGTTACTCAGGCAGGGGGAACACTGAAGCTTTCTTT.

V usage is TRBV2 and J usage is TRBJ2-7; a possible D gene is TRBD1 (5 bases). Germline V lookup: CDR1 SNHLY, CDR2 FYNNEI. This CDR3 comprises 13 residues. The V end lost 10 bases, the J end lost 1 base, and 14 bases lay between the germline ends. CDR3 sequence (DNA): TGTGCCATCCAGGGTCGGGTTTCCTACGAGCAGTACTTC. This sequence encodes CAIQGRVSYEQYF.

V is TRBV20-1 and J is TRBJ1-1; maybe TRBD1 (5 bases). This CDR3 is 11 amino acids long. Germline V lookup: CDR1 DFQATT, CDR2 SNEGSKA (reference sequence). Here the CDR3 DNA reads TGCAGCGGGGGGGAGAACACTGAAGCTTTCTTT. Protein sequence: CSGGENTEAFF.

V usage is TRBV5-3 and J usage is TRBJ1-1; TRBD1 aligns across 12 bases. TRBV5-3 qualifies as an ORF whose function is uncertain. The CDR3 length is 17 residues. V lost 5 bases to trimming and J lost 6 bases; unmatched junction nucleotides: 14. DNA of the CDR3: TGTGCCAGAAGGGTCGGGACAGGGGGCCTCTGGGGGTCTGAAGCTTTCTTT. The encoded protein is CARRVGTGGLWGSEAFF.

The V gene is TRBV5-4, the J gene TRBJ2-7; D is unresolved. Germline V gene sequence: CDR1 SGHNT, CDR2 YYREEE (reference sequence). This CDR3 is 13 amino acids long. V shed 4 bases and J shed 0 bases, with 8 bases lying between them. The CDR3, as DNA: TGTGCCAGCAGCAACGGTCCCTCCTACGAGCAGTACTTC. It specifies CASSNGPSYEQYF.

This clone was counted a single time. This rearrangement joins TRBV28 to TRBJ2-1, with a weak D call TRBD2 (6 bases). The CDR3 loop spans 16 amino acids. CDR1 and CDR2 (germline): MDHEN, SYDVKM. Trimming left V 3 bases short and J 8 bases short, with 20 bases between. CDR3 in amino acids: CASSFLGTGVVDEQFF. The CDR3 coding sequence is TGTGCCAGCAGTTTCCTTGGGACGGGGGTGGTGGATGAGCAGTTCTTC.

The chain is built from TRBV24-1 and TRBJ2-5; D perhaps matches TRBD2 (6 bases). The germline gives CDR1 KGHDR, CDR2 SFDVKD. The CDR3 runs 14 residues. The ends were cut back, 2 bases at V and 5 bases at J, with 11 bases in the middle. The CDR3 loop reads CATSDSVAGETQYF. The CDR3 DNA reads TGTGCCACCAGTGATTCGGTTGCGGGGGAGACCCAGTACTTC.

The chain combines TRBV7-8 with TRBJ2-2; D might be TRBD2 (5 bases). CDR1 is SGHVS, CDR2 FQNEAQ, per germline. The CDR3 spans 13 residues. V was pared by 5 bases and J by 4 bases, with 8 bases between. The CDR3 spells CASSPEVTGELFF. The CDR3 DNA follows: TGTGCCAGCAGCCCGGAGGTCACCGGGGAGCTGTTTTTT. Full variable domain (rest looked up from reference TRBV7-8 and TRBJ2-2): GAGVSQSPRYKVAKRGQDVALRCDPISGHVSLFWYQQALGQGPEFLTYFQNEAQLDKSGLPSDRFFAERPEGSVSTLKIQRTQQEDSAVYLCASSPEVTGELFFGEGSRLTVL.

The rearrangement links TRBV5-1 to TRBJ2-5; 11 nucleotides line up with TRBD2. The CDR3 has 15 amino acids. The J segment lost 5 bases and the V segment lost 2 bases, leaving 5 bases of the junction unmatched. Germline V gives CDR1 SGHRS, CDR2 YFSETQ. In DNA form, the CDR3 reads TGCGCCAGCAGCTTCAGTAGCGGGGGGGCGGAGACCCAGTACTTC. Protein product: CASSFSSGGAETQYF.

The V gene is TRBV7-9, the J gene TRBJ2-1, with 10 bases that match TRBD2. J was trimmed by 3 bases and V by 5 bases; bases with no gene match: 13. Germline CDR1 is SEHNR and CDR2 is FQNEAQ (reference sequence). The CDR3 sequence is 18 residues long. CDR3 protein: CASSPGLATITRYNEQFF. The CDR3 DNA reads TGTGCCAGCAGCCCGGGACTAGCGACTATCACCCGCTACAATGAGCAGTTCTTC.

The chain recombines TRBV5-1 with TRBJ2-5; tentatively, D is TRBD2 (5 bases). This CDR3 region has 15 residues. Germline CDR1 reads SGHRS; CDR2 reads YFSETQ. Trimming removed 5 bases at V and 2 bases at J, with 16 bases between. The CDR3 region has the DNA TGCGCCAGCAGACAAGTAGCGAGAGGTCAAGAGACCCAGTACTTC. Translating gives CASRQVARGQETQYF.

This chain links TRBV11-2 with TRBJ2-7; D may be TRBD1 (6 bases). The CDR3 loop spans 16 amino acids. Germline V gives CDR1 SGHAT, CDR2 FQNNGV. V lost 3 bases and J lost 0, with 15 bases in between. The CDR3 region has the DNA TGTGCCAGCAGCTTTGCCCCAGGACAGAGCTCCTACGAGCAGTACTTC. Its translation is CASSFAPGQSSYEQYF.

The chain combines TRBV3-1 (or the pseudogene TRBV3-2) with TRBJ1-1, with a weak D call TRBD1 (6 bases). There are 15 residues in the CDR3. The V gene lost 4 bases and the J gene lost 5 bases, with 17 bases spanning the gap. CDR1 and CDR2 from the germline V gene are LGHDT and YNNKEL (reference sequence). CDR3 sequence: CASSPTSGGVTEAFF. The DNA for the CDR3 is TGTGCCAGCAGCCCTACTTCGGGGGGCGTAACTGAAGCTTTCTTT.

As to this clone: At one end the junction does not follow the germline gene, possibly because of a read error. V is TRBV7-7 and J is TRBJ2-5; perhaps TRBD2 as D (5 bases). CDR3 size: 14 residues. Germline-derived CDR1 and CDR2 are SSHAT and FNYEAQ (reference sequence). This chain's CDR3 is CASSLLRVGETQYF. Here the CDR3 DNA reads TGTGCTAGCAGCTTGTTGAGGGTTGGAGAGACCCAGTACTTC.

This clone has only a few counts. This chain connects TRBV4-1 to TRBJ2-7; possibly TRBD2 for D (5 bases). This CDR3 is 14 amino acids long. Germline V gene data show CDR1 as MGHRA and CDR2 as YSYEKL. The V end lost 0 bases, the J end lost 6 bases, and 12 bases lay between the germline ends. The CDR3 sequence: CASSQEGRGGEQYF. DNA of the CDR3: TGCGCCAGCAGCCAAGAGGGCCGAGGAGGCGAGCAGTACTTC.

The chain employs TRBV5-1 and TRBJ2-3; tentatively, D is TRBD1 (6 bases). V was clipped by 1 base and J by 6 bases, with 18 bases between them. Looked up from germline, CDR1 is SGHRS and CDR2 is YFSETQ. This CDR3 region has 16 residues. For the CDR3, the DNA is TGCGCCAGCAGCTTGCAAGGACAGACAAGGGGGGATACGCAGTATTTT. Protein: CASSLQGQTRGDTQYF.

This clone was found once. The V call is TRBV6-6, the J call TRBJ2-2; tentatively, D is TRBD2 (6 bases). The CDR3 is made up of 16 amino acids. The germline gives CDR1 MNHNY, CDR2 SVGAGI (reference sequence). Trimming took 6 bases from V and 3 from J, leaving 17 bases between them. The CDR3 is CASSSPPSVYTGELFF. The CDR3 DNA follows: TGTGCCAGCAGCTCCCCACCTAGCGTATACACCGGGGAGCTGTTTTTT.

The chain has TRBV3-1 (or the pseudogene TRBV3-2) and TRBJ1-2, with D tentatively TRBD1 (6 bases). V was trimmed by 4 bases and J by 7 bases, leaving 13 bases between them. CDR1 is LGHDT, CDR2 YNNKEL, per germline (reference sequence). The CDR3 is 13 residues long. The CDR3 bases are TGTGCCAGCAGCCGAGACAGGTCTGGTGGCTACACCTTC. This translates into CASSRDRSGGYTF.

This sequence joins TRBV5-1 and TRBJ2-2; D unclear. The CDR3 is 16 residues long. V lost 0 bases, J lost 3 bases, and 12 bases lay in between. In germline, CDR1 is SGHRS, CDR2 YFSETQ. CDR3 sequence reads: CASSLGASADTGELFF. As DNA, the CDR3 is TGCGCCAGCAGCTTGGGAGCTTCGGCGGACACCGGGGAGCTGTTTTTT.

This clone has only one observation. This chain links TRBV19 with TRBJ2-1, with TRBD1 matching over 10 bases. Per the germline V gene, CDR1 is LNHDA and CDR2 is SQIVND (reference sequence). The CDR3 is 15 amino acids. V dropped 6 bases and J dropped 4; count of bases not matched to a gene: 6. CDR3 loop: CASRSRDRGYNEQFF. The CDR3 region has the DNA TGTGCCAGTAGAAGCCGGGACAGGGGTTACAATGAGCAGTTCTTC.

V gene TRBV10-3 combines with J gene TRBJ2-5; TRBD2 matches at 9 bases. V dropped 7 bases and J dropped 0; count of bases not matched to a gene: 12. This CDR3 spans 17 amino acids. CDR1 is ENHRY and CDR2 is SYGVKD in the germline V gene. The CDR3 DNA is TGTGCCATCAAACCGACTAGCGGAACACCGTACCAAGAGACCCAGTACTTC. It is translated as CAIKPTSGTPYQETQYF.

The table lists this clone with a count of one. This chain joins TRBV5-4 and TRBJ2-1, with 7 bases that match TRBD1. With V trimmed by 5 bases and J by 5 bases, 4 bases remained unmatched. The CDR3 is made up of 13 amino acids. Germline V lookup: CDR1 SGHNT, CDR2 YYREEE (reference sequence). The CDR3 loop reads CASRWDSHNEQFF. The CDR3 nucleotides read TGTGCCAGCAGATGGGACAGCCACAATGAGCAGTTCTTC.

This rearrangement joins TRBV5-4 to TRBJ2-3; 10 bases agree with TRBD1. CDR1 and CDR2 from the germline V gene are SGHNT and YYREEE (reference sequence). Losses at the gene ends were 4 bases for V and 5 bases for J; bases not matched to a gene: 4. This CDR3 comprises 14 residues. The CDR3: CASSARDRGDTQYF. The CDR3 DNA reads TGTGCCAGCAGCGCCCGGGACAGGGGAGATACGCAGTATTTT.

The chain has TRBV15 and TRBJ1-5; D call uncertain. V lost 4 bases and J 4 bases, leaving 14 bases between the germline ends. Germline CDR1 LNHNV, CDR2 YYDKDF (reference sequence). The CDR3 runs to 15 residues. The CDR3 bases are TGTGCCACCAGCACCCAGGCGGGTCAAAATCAGCCCCAGCATTTT. It yields the protein CATSTQAGQNQPQHF.

The chain links TRBV28 to TRBJ2-5; TRBD2 matches 12 bases. Trimming removed 10 bases from V and 1 base from J; junction bases left unmatched: 4. The CDR3 sequence is 14 residues long. CDR1 is MDHEN and CDR2 is SYDVKM in the germline V gene. The DNA for the CDR3 is TGTGCCATCGCACTAGCGGGAGGCCAAGAGACCCAGTACTTC. It encodes CAIALAGGQETQYF.